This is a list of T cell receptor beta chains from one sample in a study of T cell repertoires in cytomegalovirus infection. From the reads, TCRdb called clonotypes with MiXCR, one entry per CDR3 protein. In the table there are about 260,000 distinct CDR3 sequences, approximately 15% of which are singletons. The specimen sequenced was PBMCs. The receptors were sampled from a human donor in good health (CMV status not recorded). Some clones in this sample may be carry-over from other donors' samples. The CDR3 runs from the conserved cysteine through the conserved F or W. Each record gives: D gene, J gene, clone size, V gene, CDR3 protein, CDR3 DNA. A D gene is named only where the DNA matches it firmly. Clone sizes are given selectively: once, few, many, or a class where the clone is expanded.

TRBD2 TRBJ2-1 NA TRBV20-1 CSARGLGPRNEQFF TGCAGTGCTAGGGGACTAGGCCCTCGAAATGAGCAGTTCTTC
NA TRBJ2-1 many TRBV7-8 CASSLMQLAEQFF TGTGCCAGCAGCTTAATGCAGCTCGCTGAGCAGTTCTTC
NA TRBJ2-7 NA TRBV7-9 CASSLAAEGEQYF TGTGCCAGCAGCTTAGCGGCTGAGGGCGAGCAGTACTTC
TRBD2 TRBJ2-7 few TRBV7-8 CASSSNRRDSGSSYEQYF TGTGCCAGCAGCTCCAACAGACGAGATAGCGGGAGCTCCTACGAGCAGTACTTC
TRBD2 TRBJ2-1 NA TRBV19 CASSEFLRPAGGLNEQFF TGTGCCAGTAGTGAATTTCTTCGACCAGCGGGGGGGCTTAATGAGCAGTTCTTC
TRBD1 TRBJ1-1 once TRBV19 CASRGNRGDTEAFF TGTGCCAGTAGAGGAAACAGGGGGGACACTGAAGCTTTCTTT
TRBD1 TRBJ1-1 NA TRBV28 CASSKRQGLEAFF TGTGCCAGCAGTAAGAGACAGGGGCTTGAAGCTTTCTTT
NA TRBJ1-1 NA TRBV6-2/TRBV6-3 CASSYLGQRNTEAFF TGTGCCAGCAGTTACCTCGGACAGAGGAACACTGAAGCTTTCTTT
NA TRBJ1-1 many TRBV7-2 CASSFGQKNTEAFF TGTGCCAGCAGCTTCGGACAGAAGAACACTGAAGCTTTCTTT
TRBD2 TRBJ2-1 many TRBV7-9 CASSETSGRAHEQFF TGTGCCAGCAGCGAGACTAGCGGGAGAGCTCATGAGCAGTTCTTC
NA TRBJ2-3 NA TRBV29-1 CSVGPDTQYF TGCAGCGTTGGACCGGATACGCAGTATTTT
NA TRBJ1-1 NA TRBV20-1 CSASPRLGTEAFF TGCAGTGCTAGTCCCCGGTTGGGGACTGAAGCTTTCTTT
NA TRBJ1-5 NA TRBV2 CASGRGAAGNQPQHF TGTGCCAGCGGCAGGGGCGCGGCAGGCAATCAGCCCCAGCATTTT
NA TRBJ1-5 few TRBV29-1 CSVGFGGLSNQPQHF TGCAGCGTTGGATTTGGGGGGTTGAGCAATCAGCCCCAGCATTTT
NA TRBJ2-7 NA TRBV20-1 CSARRLTGTLYEQYF TGCAGTGCTAGACGTCTGACAGGAACCCTTTACGAGCAGTACTTC
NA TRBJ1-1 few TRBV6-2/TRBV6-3 CASREPGTEAFF TGTGCCAGCAGGGAACCTGGCACTGAAGCTTTCTTT
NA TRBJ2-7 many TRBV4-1 CASSQGEYYEQYF TGCGCCAGCAGCCAAGGGGAATACTACGAGCAGTACTTC
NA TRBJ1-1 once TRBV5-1 CASSLERGGSTEAFF TGCGCCAGCAGCTTGGAGAGGGGGGGGAGCACTGAAGCTTTCTTT
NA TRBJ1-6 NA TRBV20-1 CSAPPGGGTYNSPLHF TGCAGTGCCCCGCCGGGGGGTGGGACCTATAATTCACCCCTCCACTTT
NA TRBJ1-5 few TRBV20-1 CSAGSLNQPQHF TGCAGTGCAGGCAGCCTCAATCAGCCCCAGCATTTT
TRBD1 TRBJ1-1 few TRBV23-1 CASTKDRGRKNTEAFF TGCGCCAGCACTAAGGACAGGGGGCGAAAAAACACTGAAGCTTTCTTT
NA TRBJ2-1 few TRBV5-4 CASSLEWGRKEAEQFF TGTGCCAGCAGCTTGGAGTGGGGGCGCAAGGAGGCTGAGCAGTTCTTC
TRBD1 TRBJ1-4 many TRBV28 CASSPTGATNEKLFF TGTGCCAGCAGTCCTACAGGGGCCACGAATGAAAAACTGTTTTTT
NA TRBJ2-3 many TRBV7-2 CASSLGGLSGNTQYF TGTGCCAGCAGCTTAGGAGGACTTAGCGGAAATACGCAGTATTTT
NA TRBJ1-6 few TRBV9 CASSGYSVGNSPLHF TGTGCCAGCAGCGGGTACTCCGTCGGTAATTCACCCCTCCACTTT
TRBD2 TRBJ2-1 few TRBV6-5 CASSYSLAEYSYNEQFF TGTGCCAGCAGTTACTCTCTAGCGGAGTACTCCTACAATGAGCAGTTCTTC